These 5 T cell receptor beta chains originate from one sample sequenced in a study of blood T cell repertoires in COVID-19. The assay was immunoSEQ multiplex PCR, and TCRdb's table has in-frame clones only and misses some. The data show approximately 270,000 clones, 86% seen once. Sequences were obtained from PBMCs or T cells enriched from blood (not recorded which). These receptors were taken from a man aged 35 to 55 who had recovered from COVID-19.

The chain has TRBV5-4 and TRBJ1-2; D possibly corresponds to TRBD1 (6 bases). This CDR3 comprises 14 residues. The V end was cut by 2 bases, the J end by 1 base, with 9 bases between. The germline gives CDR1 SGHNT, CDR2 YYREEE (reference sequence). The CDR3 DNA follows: TGTGCCAGCAGCTTATGGACAGTTAACTATGGCTACACCTTC. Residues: CASSLWTVNYGYTF. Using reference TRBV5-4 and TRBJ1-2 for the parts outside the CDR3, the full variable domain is ETGVTQSPTHLIKTRGQQVTLRCSSQSGHNTVSWYQQALGQGPQFIFQYYREEENGRGNFPPRFSGLQFPNYSSELNVNALELDDSALYLCASSLWTVNYGYTFGSGTRLTVV.

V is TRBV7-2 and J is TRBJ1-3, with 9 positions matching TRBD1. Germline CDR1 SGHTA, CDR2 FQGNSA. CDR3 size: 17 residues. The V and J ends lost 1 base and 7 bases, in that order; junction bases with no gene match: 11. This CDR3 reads CASSLGGQGPLGNTIYF. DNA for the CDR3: TGTGCCAGCAGCTTAGGAGGACAGGGGCCGCTGGGGAACACCATATATTTT.

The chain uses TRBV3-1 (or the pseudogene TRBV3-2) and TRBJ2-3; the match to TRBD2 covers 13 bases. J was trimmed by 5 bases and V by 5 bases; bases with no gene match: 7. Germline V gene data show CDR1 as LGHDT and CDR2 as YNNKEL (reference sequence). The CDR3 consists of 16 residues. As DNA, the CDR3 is TGTGCCAGCAGCTTCGGACTAGCGGGAGAAATAGATACGCAGTATTTT. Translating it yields CASSFGLAGEIDTQYF.

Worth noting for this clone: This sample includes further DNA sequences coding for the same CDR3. CDR3 nucleotide sequence: TGTGCCAGTAGTGGCCAGGTGAGCAATCAGCCCCAGCATTTT. This codes for CASSGQVSNQPQHF. The chain couples TRBV19 to TRBJ1-5, with no clear D. Between the trimmed V and J ends, which lost 5 bases and 1 base, there was a span of 9 bases. Germline V lookup: CDR1 LNHDA, CDR2 SQIVND (reference sequence). CDR3 length: 14 amino acids.

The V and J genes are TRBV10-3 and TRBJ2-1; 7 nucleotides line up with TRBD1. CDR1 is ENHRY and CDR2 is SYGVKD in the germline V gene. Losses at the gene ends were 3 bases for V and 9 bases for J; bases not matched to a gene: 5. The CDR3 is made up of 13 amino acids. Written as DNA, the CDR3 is TGTGCCATCAGTGAAGGGGGCCGAGGTGAGCAGTTCTTC. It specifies CAISEGGRGEQFF.